The 6 T cell receptor beta chains in this list originate from one sample, sequenced in a study of Ad26.COV2.S vaccination and SARS-CoV-2 variants. Treatment reported: 15 to 20 received Ad26.COV2.S at low or high dose, single or two shots; roughly five received placebo; per-sample allocation not given. Day 63 after the first injection of vaccine or placebo was the sampling time. Assay used: immunoSEQ multiplex PCR; TCRdb lists only in-frame clones, some missing. The table has about half a million clones, 80% to 90% seen once. The starting material was peripheral blood, obtained in a trial of Ad26.COV2.S vaccine versus placebo. The receptors stem from a person between 18 and 60 years old who received the Ad26.COV2.S COVID-19 vaccine or a placebo.

V is TRBV5-6 and J is TRBJ1-2, with a tentative D call TRBD1 (5 bases). The germline gives CDR1 SGHDT, CDR2 YYEEEE. This CDR3 has 13 amino acids. Trimming shortened V by 4 bases and J by 4 bases, and 11 bases separated the two germline ends. The CDR3 sequence is CASSRDGPYGYTF. CDR3 nucleotides: TGTGCCAGCAGCCGGGACGGTCCCTATGGCTACACCTTC. Full variable domain (outside the CDR3, taken from reference TRBV5-6 and TRBJ1-2): DAGVTQSPTHLIKTRGQQVTLRCSPKSGHDTVSWYQQALGQGPQFIFQYYEEEERQRGNFPDRFSGHQFPNYSSELNVNALLLGDSALYLCASSRDGPYGYTFGSGTRLTVV.

This clone was counted once. The chain is built from TRBV14 and TRBJ2-3; a weak D match, TRBD2 (5 bases). The V and J ends lost 1 base and 12 bases respectively, with 17 bases between them. Germline CDR1 SGHDN, CDR2 FVKESK. The CDR3 spans 14 residues. As DNA, the CDR3 is TGTGCCAGCAGCCAAGTGTCGGGGTCTACGGTTCAGTATTTT. This codes for CASSQVSGSTVQYF.

This clone has more than one count but fewer than ten. The CDR3 loop is CASRSGVAGNTIYF. The CDR3 DNA reads as TGTGCCAGCAGGTCAGGGGTGGCTGGAAACACCATATATTTT. J is TRBJ1-3 and V is TRBV25-1, with D possibly matching TRBD1 (6 bases). Germline CDR1 is MGHDK and CDR2 is SYGVNS. Deletions cut 6 bases from V and 2 bases from J, with 11 bases between. This CDR3 region has 14 residues.

V usage is TRBV18 and J usage is TRBJ2-1; 12 bases line up with TRBD2. Trimming cost V 4 bases and J 4 bases; bases outside gene matches: 2. The CDR3 sequence is 15 residues long. CDR1 and CDR2 (germline): KGHSH, LQKENI. The CDR3 reads CASSRLAGEYNEQFF. The CDR3 coding sequence is TGTGCCAGCTCACGACTAGCGGGGGAGTACAATGAGCAGTTCTTC.

The chain employs TRBV6-4 and TRBJ1-1, with TRBD1 matching over 7 bases. V was clipped by 6 bases and J by 3 bases; unmatched bases: 4. This CDR3 has 13 amino acids. The germline gives CDR1 MRHNA, CDR2 SNTAGT. DNA of the CDR3: TGTGCCAGCAGATCAGACAGGGACACTGAAGCTTTCTTT. This encodes CASRSDRDTEAFF.

The J gene is TRBJ1-6, the V gene TRBV9; 8 nucleotides agree with TRBD1. V trimming: 3 bases; J trimming: 7 bases; junction bases outside the gene matches: 12. The CDR3 covers 17 residues. Germline CDR1 and CDR2: SGDLS and YYNGEE. CDR3 region: CASSGGAWTGMNSPLHF. DNA for the CDR3: TGTGCCAGCAGCGGGGGGGCGTGGACAGGGATGAATTCACCCCTCCACTTT.